This T cell receptor beta chain was retrieved from a study of lymphopenia after photon versus proton radiotherapy. TCRdb keeps only in-frame clones here, not all; method: immunoSEQ multiplex PCR. Of about 3,300 clones detected, about 80% appear once; the ten largest clones hold around half. The germline V and J ends were trimmed by 0 bases and 2 bases, with 10 bases remaining between them. The CDR3 is 16 residues long. In germline, CDR1 is SGHDN, CDR2 FVKESK. This receptor was identified in a man aged 80 or over with esophageal cancer. The specimen comprised peripheral blood, sampled from a patient treated with proton-based radiotherapy. The rearrangement joins TRBV14 to TRBJ2-2; D may be TRBD1 (5 bases). DNA for the CDR3: TGTGCCAGCAGCCAAGATGGGGCGGTAAACACCGGGGAGCTGTTTTTT. This gives the protein CASSQDGAVNTGELFF.